The source of this TCR beta chain is a study of T cells after yellow fever vaccination. The CDR3 has 13 amino acids. V gave up 4 bases and J gave up 6 bases, with 10 bases separating them. The V gene's germline CDR1 is SEHNR and CDR2 FQNEAQ (reference sequence). Using its own MiXCR run on the 5' RACE reads, TCRdb lists one record per CDR3 protein. Of about 170,000 distinct CDR3 sequences in the sample, about 10% are singletons; the top ten hold about 38%. This sequence originates from a man aged 18 to 35 who received the YFV17D yellow fever vaccine. Sequenced here: CD8+ T cells sorted from PBMCs, sampled 15 days after the yellow fever booster vaccination. The chain carries TRBV7-9 and TRBJ2-1, with a possible D match to TRBD2 (6 bases). The DNA of the CDR3 is TGTGCCAGCAGCTCCGGGACTTTCAATGAGCAGTTCTTC. Translation: CASSSGTFNEQFF.